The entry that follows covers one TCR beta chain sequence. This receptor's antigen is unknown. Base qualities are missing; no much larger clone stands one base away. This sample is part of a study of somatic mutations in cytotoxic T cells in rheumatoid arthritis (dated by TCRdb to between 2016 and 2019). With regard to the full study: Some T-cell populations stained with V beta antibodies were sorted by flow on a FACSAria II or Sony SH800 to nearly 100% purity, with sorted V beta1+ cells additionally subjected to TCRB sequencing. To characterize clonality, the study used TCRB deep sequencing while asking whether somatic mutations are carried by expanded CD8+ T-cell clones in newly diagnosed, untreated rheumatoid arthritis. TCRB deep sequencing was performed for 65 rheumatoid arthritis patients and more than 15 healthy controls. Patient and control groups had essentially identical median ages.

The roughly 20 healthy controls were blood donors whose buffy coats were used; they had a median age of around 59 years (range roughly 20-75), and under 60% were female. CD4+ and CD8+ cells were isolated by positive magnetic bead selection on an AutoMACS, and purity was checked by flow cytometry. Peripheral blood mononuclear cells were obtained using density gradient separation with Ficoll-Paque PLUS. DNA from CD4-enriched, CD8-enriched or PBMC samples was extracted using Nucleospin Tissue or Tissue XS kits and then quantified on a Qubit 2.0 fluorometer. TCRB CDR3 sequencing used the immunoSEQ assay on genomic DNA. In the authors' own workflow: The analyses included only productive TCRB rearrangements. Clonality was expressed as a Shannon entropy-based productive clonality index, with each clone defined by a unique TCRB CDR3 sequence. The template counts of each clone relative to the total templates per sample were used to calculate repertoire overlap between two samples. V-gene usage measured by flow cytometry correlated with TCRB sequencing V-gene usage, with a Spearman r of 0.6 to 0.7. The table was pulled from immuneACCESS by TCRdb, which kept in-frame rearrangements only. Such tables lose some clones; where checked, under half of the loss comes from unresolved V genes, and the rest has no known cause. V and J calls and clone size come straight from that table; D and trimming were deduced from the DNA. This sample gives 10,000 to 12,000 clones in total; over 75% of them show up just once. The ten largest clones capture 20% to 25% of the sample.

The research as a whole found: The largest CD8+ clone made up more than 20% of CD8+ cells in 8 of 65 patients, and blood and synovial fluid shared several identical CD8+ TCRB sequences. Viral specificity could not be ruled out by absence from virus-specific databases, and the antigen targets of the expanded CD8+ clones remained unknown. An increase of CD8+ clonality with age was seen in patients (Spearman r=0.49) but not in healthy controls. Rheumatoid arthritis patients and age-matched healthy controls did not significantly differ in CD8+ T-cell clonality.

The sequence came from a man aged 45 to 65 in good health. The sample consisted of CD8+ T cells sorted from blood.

The nucleotides read TGTGCCAGCAGCCATGATGCGGGGGGGGCCGGCAATCAGCCCCAGCATTTT. It translates to CASSHDAGGAGNQPQHF. The chain is made from TRBV4-2 and TRBJ1-5; TRBD1 is a possible D gene, resting on 6 matching bases. The CDR3 goes from the cysteine to the phenylalanine over 17 residues. Of the read, only the CDR3 DNA is kept; its 51 bases are in frame from base 1. The V end loses 3 bases and the J end loses 2 bases, and a stretch of 17 bases separates them. From the germline V gene, CDR1 is LGHNA and CDR2 is YNFKEQ.